The 18 T cell receptor beta chains presented below share a single source sample, sequenced in a study of prognosis after radiotherapy for stage I lung cancer. Amplicons of TCR beta CDR3 were generated from genomic DNA by two-round multiplex PCR. First-round PCR employed TRBV- and TRBJ-specific primers for each gene. TCRdb redid the calling of the multiplex PCR reads with MiXCR, one entry per CDR3 protein. Here the sample spans 30,000 to 35,000 distinct CDR3 sequences, approximately 51% being singletons. The sample consisted of PBMCs, taken before or after stereotactic body radiation therapy (not recorded which). The receptors were sampled from a donor over 45 with non-small cell lung cancer.

The table lists this clonotype with many counts. Given a much more abundant clone one base away, this may be a read error. The V gene is TRBV6-2 or TRBV6-3, the J gene TRBJ2-7; TRBD1 aligns across 7 bases. Trimming at V came to 8 bases and at J to 6 bases, leaving 25 bases not matched to a gene. CDR1 is MNHEY, CDR2 SVGEGT, per germline. The CDR3 runs to 18 residues. CDR3 amino acids: CASRNRQGLFRSPAEQYF. The CDR3 nucleotides read TGTGCCAGCCGAAACCGACAGGGCCTCTTCCGTAGTCCCGCCGAGCAGTACTTC.

This clonotype was detected ten times or more. This chain connects TRBV6-1 to TRBJ2-5, with a tentative D call TRBD2 (6 bases). This CDR3 is 13 amino acids long. Per germline, CDR1 MNHNS and CDR2 SASEGT. Trimming pared 7 bases from V and 3 bases from J, leaving 12 bases between. The CDR3 spells CASNRGGKETQYF. The CDR3 DNA is TGTGCCAGCAACCGGGGAGGCAAAGAGACCCAGTACTTC.

The V call is TRBV28, the J call TRBJ2-7; 7 bases match TRBD1. Unmatched junction bases numbered 5, after V lost 8 bases and J lost 4 bases. Germline loops: CDR1 MDHEN, CDR2 SYDVKM. The CDR3 length is 12 residues. This CDR3 is CASQRGRYEQYF. CDR3 coding DNA: TGTGCCAGCCAGAGGGGGCGGTACGAGCAGTACTTC.

The chain links TRBV19 to TRBJ2-2; 7 nucleotides line up with TRBD2. Trimming at V came to 1 base and at J to 5 bases, leaving 7 bases not matched to a gene. This CDR3 has 16 amino acids. Germline CDR1 and CDR2: LNHDA and SQIVND (reference sequence). The CDR3 DNA follows: TGTGCCAGTAGTATAGGTGGGAGGGCGGGGACCGGGGAGCTGTTTTTT. It specifies CASSIGGRAGTGELFF.

This clonotype was seen many times. The CDR3 sequence is CATSDPRRGSPNEQFF. The CDR3, as DNA: TGTGCCACCAGTGACCCCAGGCGGGGGAGCCCCAATGAGCAGTTCTTC. The genes are TRBV24-1 and TRBJ2-1; TRBD2 matches at 7 bases. J lost 6 bases, V lost 4 bases, and 11 bases had no gene match. Germline V gene lookup returns CDR1 KGHDR and CDR2 SFDVKD. CDR3 size: 16 residues.

This clonotype is termed medium-sized (0.01 to 0.1%). The V gene is TRBV11-3, the J gene TRBJ2-7; no clear D. Trimming removed 0 bases at V and 3 bases at J, with 15 bases between. The CDR3 totals 16 residues. The germline V gene encodes CDR1 SGHNT and CDR2 YENEEA. The CDR3 nucleotides read TGTGCCAGCAGCTTAGATAGGCAGGCTCGCGTCTACGAGCAGTACTTC. Translation gives CASSLDRQARVYEQYF.

This clonotype appeared many times. The chain carries TRBV7-2 and TRBJ2-7; TRBD1 might be the D (6 bases). The length of the CDR3 is 15 residues. Trimming stripped 5 bases from V and 6 bases from J, with 20 bases between. Per germline, CDR1 SGHTA and CDR2 FQGNSA. DNA for the CDR3: TGTGCCAGCAGCACACAGGCCGGGACATCGGTCGAGCAGTACTTC. Translation gives CASSTQAGTSVEQYF.

At least ten counts were recorded for this clonotype. The chain couples TRBV10-3 to TRBJ2-1; 7 positions match TRBD2. Germline trimming cut 4 bases from V and 0 bases from J; bases unmatched to any gene: 0. The CDR3 is made up of 14 amino acids. CDR1 is ENHRY and CDR2 is SYGVKD in the germline V gene. This CDR3 reads CAISGTSSYNEQFF. The CDR3, as DNA: TGTGCCATCAGTGGGACTAGCTCCTACAATGAGCAGTTCTTC.

This rearrangement joins TRBV6-2 or TRBV6-3 to TRBJ2-6; possibly TRBD1 or TRBD2 for D (6 bases each). V was shortened by 5 bases and J by 6 bases, with 26 bases between the two germline ends. The CDR3 is 19 amino acids. Germline V gives CDR1 MNHEY, CDR2 SVGEGT. This CDR3 reads CASSEKGGTVWSVANVLTF. DNA of the CDR3: TGTGCCAGCAGTGAAAAGGGGGGTACAGTTTGGAGTGTGGCCAACGTCCTGACTTTC.

A remark on this clonotype: With only one base between it and a far larger clone, this is likely a read error. The CDR3 sequence: CASSGTGGVNTIYF. CDR3 DNA: TGTGCCAGCAGTGGAACAGGTGGTGTAAACACCATATATTTT. The J gene is TRBJ1-3, the V gene TRBV6-9; weak D call: TRBD1 (5 bases). Looked up from germline, CDR1 is MNHGY and CDR2 is SVAAGI. This CDR3 is 14 amino acids long. V lost 5 bases to trimming and J lost 6 bases, with 14 bases between them.

By proportion, this clonotype is medium-sized. CDR3 in amino acids: CASGQGNTIYF. CDR3 sequence (DNA): TGTGCCAGCGGACAAGGAAACACCATATATTTT. The J gene is TRBJ1-3, the V gene TRBV6-2 or TRBV6-3; possible D gene TRBD1, 5 bases. This CDR3 region has 11 residues. Trimming stripped 8 bases from V and 4 bases from J, with 6 bases between. Germline CDR1 reads MNHEY; CDR2 reads SVGEGT.

The chain has TRBV9 and TRBJ1-1; weak D call: TRBD1 (5 bases). Trimming shortened V by 4 bases and J by 2 bases, and 12 bases separated the two germline ends. Per germline, CDR1 SGDLS and CDR2 YYNGEE. The CDR3 consists of 14 residues. CDR3 amino acids: CASSPHTGNTEAFF. The CDR3 DNA is TGTGCCAGCAGCCCTCACACAGGTAACACTGAAGCTTTCTTT.

This clonotype was picked up many times. The chain carries TRBV3-1 and TRBJ2-3; the D gene could be TRBD1 or TRBD2 (5 bases each). Trimming removed 1 base at V and 3 bases at J, with 14 bases between. Germline V CDR1 and CDR2: LGHDT, YNNKEL (reference sequence). The CDR3 has 16 residues. The CDR3 here is CASSQGGPSLTDTQYF. In DNA form, the CDR3 reads TGTGCCAGCAGCCAAGGGGGACCATCCCTGACAGATACGCAGTATTTT.

Comments on this clonotype: An end of the junction differs from the germline gene, which may be a read error. This chain connects TRBV4-1 to TRBJ2-6; D not certain. The CDR3 runs 16 residues. In germline, CDR1 is MGHRA, CDR2 YSYEKL. CDR3 bases: TGCGCCAGCATCCAAGCGATCGGATCTGGGGTCAACGTCCTGACTTTC. Translating gives CASIQAIGSGVNVLTF.

The V and J genes are TRBV6-1 and TRBJ2-7, with TRBD2 identical over 10 bases. There are 14 residues in the CDR3. J gave up 9 bases and V 4 bases, and 9 bases lay outside the gene matches. Germline V CDR1 and CDR2: MNHNS, SASEGT. CDR3 nucleotides: TGTGCCAGCAGTGTTAACCGAGCGGGGGGGGGGCAGTACTTC. Translation: CASSVNRAGGGQYF.

This clonotype was seen many times. The V gene is TRBV18, the J gene TRBJ1-2; D is possibly TRBD1 (6 bases). The CDR3 contains 15 residues. Looked up from germline, CDR1 is KGHSH and CDR2 is LQKENI. V was clipped by 3 bases and J by 2 bases, with 13 bases between them. CDR3 residues: CASSPNRETNYGYTF. In nucleotides, the CDR3 is TGTGCCAGCTCACCGAACAGGGAAACGAACTATGGCTACACCTTC.

The rearrangement links TRBV19 to TRBJ2-3; no clear D. Germline V gene data show CDR1 as LNHDA and CDR2 as SQIVND (reference sequence). The V end lost 6 bases, the J end lost 4 bases, and 5 bases lay between the germline ends. This CDR3 has 11 amino acids. CDR3 sequence reads: CASRVADTQYF. The DNA for the CDR3 is TGTGCCAGTAGGGTTGCAGATACGCAGTATTTT.

The sample holds many counts of this clonotype. Since a much larger clone is just one base distant, this may be a read error. The rearrangement uses TRBV7-2 and TRBJ2-3, with D maybe TRBD1 (6 bases). Germline V gives CDR1 SGHTA, CDR2 FQGNSA. This CDR3 is built from 15 residues. V lost 2 bases, J lost 8 bases, and 17 bases lay in between. The CDR3 DNA reads TGTGCCAGCAGCTTACCCCGTTCTCGAGGGGGTACGCAGTATTTT. It yields the protein CASSLPRSRGGTQYF.